The entry that follows covers one T cell receptor beta chain sequence. The antigen is not known. The trim removed 6 bases at V and 9 bases at J, leaving 10 bases unmatched. This CDR3 is built from 16 residues. Time point here: newly diagnosed GD, antithyroid drugs for less than 3 months. Generation of the TCR library employed RNA extracted from PBMCs. Investigators prepared the TCR beta libraries by applying iRepertoire HTBI primers and Arm-PCR of CDR3 regions. TCRdb recomputed calls from the multiplex PCR reads with MiXCR, one row per CDR3 protein. The sample lists a few hundred thousand distinct CDR3 sequences, 20% to 25% occurring once. This sample was taken from a study of regulatory T cells in long-lasting Graves disease. Regarding the study as a whole: Thyroid tissue was not sampled; only peripheral blood was.

The chain links TRBV12-3 or TRBV12-4 to TRBJ2-1; 14 bases align to TRBD2. Here the sequenced sample was peripheral blood mononuclear cells (PBMCs), taken at new diagnosis, from a patient treated with antithyroid drugs. This receptor was identified in a female donor with Graves disease. CDR3 in amino acids: CASSSFGTSGGAEQFF. CDR3 nucleotides: TGTGCCAGCAGCAGTTTCGGGACTAGCGGGGGAGCTGAGCAGTTCTTC.